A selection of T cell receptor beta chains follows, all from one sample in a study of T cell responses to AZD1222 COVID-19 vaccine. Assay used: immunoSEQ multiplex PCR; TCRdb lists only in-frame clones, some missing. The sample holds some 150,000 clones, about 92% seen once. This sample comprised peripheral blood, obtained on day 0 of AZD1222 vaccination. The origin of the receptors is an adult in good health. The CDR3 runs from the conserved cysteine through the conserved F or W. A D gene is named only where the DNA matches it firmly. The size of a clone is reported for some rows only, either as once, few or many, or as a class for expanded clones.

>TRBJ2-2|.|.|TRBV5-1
CASSNSPTGELFF
TGCGCCAGCAGCAATAGTCCCACCGGGGAGCTGTTTTTT
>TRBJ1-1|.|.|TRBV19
CASYAGKMNTEAFF
TGTGCCAGTTATGCAGGGAAGATGAACACTGAAGCTTTCTTT
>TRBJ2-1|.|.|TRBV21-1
CASYFEAPNEQFF
TGTGCCAGCTATTTTGAGGCGCCCAATGAGCAGTTCTTC
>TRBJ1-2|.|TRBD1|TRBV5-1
CASSPGQGVDGYTF
TGCGCCAGCAGCCCAGGACAGGGGGTTGATGGCTACACCTTC
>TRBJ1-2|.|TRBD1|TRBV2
CASRDRDTHGYTF
TGTGCCAGCAGGGACAGGGATACCCATGGCTACACCTTC
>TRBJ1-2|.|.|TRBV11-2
CASSLSEDHGYTF
TGTGCCAGCAGCTTATCGGAGGATCATGGCTACACCTTC
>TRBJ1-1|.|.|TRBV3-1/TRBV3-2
CASSQREGGTEAFF
TGTGCCAGCAGCCAACGTGAGGGGGGGACTGAAGCTTTCTTT
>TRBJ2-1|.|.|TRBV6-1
CASSEGPVTYNEQFF
TGTGCCAGCAGTGAAGGTCCAGTTACCTACAATGAGCAGTTCTTC
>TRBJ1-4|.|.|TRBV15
CATSKHFEKLFF
TGTGCCACCAGCAAACATTTTGAAAAACTGTTTTTT
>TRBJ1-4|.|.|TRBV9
CASAGVEDEKLFF
TGTGCCAGCGCAGGGGTCGAAGATGAAAAACTGTTTTTT
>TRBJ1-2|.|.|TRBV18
CASSPDRAYGYTF
TGTGCCAGCTCACCAGACAGAGCCTATGGCTACACCTTC
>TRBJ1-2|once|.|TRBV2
CASTQNRNINGYTF
TGTGCCAGCACCCAGAACAGGAATATAAATGGCTACACCTTC
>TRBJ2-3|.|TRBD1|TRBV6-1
CASSEWGQRTDTQYF
TGTGCCAGCAGTGAATGGGGACAGCGCACAGATACGCAGTATTTT
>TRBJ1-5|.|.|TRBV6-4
CASSGNSSPQPQHF
TGTGCCAGCAGTGGCAACAGCTCTCCTCAGCCCCAGCATTTT
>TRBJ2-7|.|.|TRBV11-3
CASSHLSGYEQYF
TGTGCCAGCAGCCACCTAAGCGGCTACGAGCAGTACTTC
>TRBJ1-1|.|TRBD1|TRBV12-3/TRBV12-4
CASSRTGNTEAFF
TGTGCCAGCAGCCGGACAGGAAACACTGAAGCTTTCTTT
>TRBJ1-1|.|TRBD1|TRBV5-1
CASSLGDSVQTEAFF
TGCGCCAGCAGCTTGGGGGACAGTGTTCAAACTGAAGCTTTCTTT
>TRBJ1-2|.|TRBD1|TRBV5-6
CASSLRDRANYGYTF
TGTGCCAGCAGCTTGAGGGACAGAGCTAACTATGGCTACACCTTC
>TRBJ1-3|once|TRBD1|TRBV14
CASSRAGQGLNTIYF
TGTGCCAGCAGCCGGGCCGGACAGGGCCTAAACACCATATATTTT
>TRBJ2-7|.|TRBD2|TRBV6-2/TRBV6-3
CASSYSTREGTYEQYF
TGTGCCAGCAGTTACTCTACCAGGGAGGGGACCTACGAGCAGTACTTC
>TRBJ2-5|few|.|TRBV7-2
CASSLGAVQETQYF
TGTGCCAGCAGCTTAGGGGCAGTACAAGAGACCCAGTACTTC
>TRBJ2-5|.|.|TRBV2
CASTREETQYF
TGTGCCAGCACCCGCGAGGAAACCCAGTACTTC
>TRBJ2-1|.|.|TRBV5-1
CASSLGPTRGEQFF
TGCGCCAGCAGCTTGGGCCCAACTCGAGGTGAGCAGTTCTTC
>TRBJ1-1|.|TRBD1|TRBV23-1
CASVRDRQNTEAFF
TGCGCCAGCGTCCGGGACAGGCAGAACACTGAAGCTTTCTTT
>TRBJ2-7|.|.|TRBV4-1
CASSHEEDSHEQYF
TGCGCCAGCAGCCACGAAGAAGACTCGCACGAGCAGTACTTC
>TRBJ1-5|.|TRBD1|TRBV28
CASSPTGVNQPQHF
TGTGCCAGCAGCCCCACAGGGGTCAATCAGCCCCAGCATTTT
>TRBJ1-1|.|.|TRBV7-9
CASSLAGQTEAFF
TGTGCCAGCAGCTTAGCGGGACAAACTGAAGCTTTCTTT
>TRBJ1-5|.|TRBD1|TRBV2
CASSRGQGHQPQHF
TGTGCCAGCAGCCGGGGACAGGGACATCAGCCCCAGCATTTT
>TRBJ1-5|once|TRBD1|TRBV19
CASSIPGQGLNQPQHF
TGTGCCAGTAGTATACCAGGACAGGGGTTAAATCAGCCCCAGCATTTT
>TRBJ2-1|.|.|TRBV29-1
CSVVGRGEQFF
TGCAGCGTTGTGGGTCGGGGTGAGCAGTTCTTC
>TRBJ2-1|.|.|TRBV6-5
CASSDSRDPGDEQFF
TGTGCCAGCAGTGACTCCCGGGACCCAGGCGATGAGCAGTTCTTC
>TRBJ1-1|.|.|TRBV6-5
CASSLNGREAFF
TGTGCCAGCAGTCTGAACGGTCGGGAAGCTTTCTTT
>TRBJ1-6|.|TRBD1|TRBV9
CASSVAGQGRSPLHF
TGTGCCAGCAGCGTTGCCGGACAGGGGAGATCACCCCTCCACTTT
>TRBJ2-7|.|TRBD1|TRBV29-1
CSVGRGTGGREQYF
TGCAGCGTTGGACGGGGGACAGGGGGACGCGAGCAGTACTTC
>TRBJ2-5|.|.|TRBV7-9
CASTRTGTLETQYF
TGTGCCAGCACCCGAACTGGGACCTTAGAGACCCAGTACTTC
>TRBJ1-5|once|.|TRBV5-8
CASSPFLGGNQPQHF
TGTGCCAGCAGCCCTTTTTTAGGTGGCAATCAGCCCCAGCATTTT
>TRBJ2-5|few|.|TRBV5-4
CASSLAGFGETQYF
TGTGCCAGCAGCTTGGCCGGGTTTGGGGAGACCCAGTACTTC
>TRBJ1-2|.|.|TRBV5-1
CASSPGAAGYTF
TGCGCCAGCAGCCCGGGTGCGGCGGGCTACACCTTC
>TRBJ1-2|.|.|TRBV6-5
CASSTAFNYGYTF
TGTGCCAGCAGCACAGCCTTTAATTATGGCTACACCTTC
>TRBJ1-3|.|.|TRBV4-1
CASSQVRPSSGNTIYF
TGCGCCAGCAGCCAAGTAAGACCGAGCTCTGGAAACACCATATATTTT
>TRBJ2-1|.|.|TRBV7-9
CASSLAGGEAYNEQFF
TGTGCCAGCAGCTTAGCGGGCGGGGAGGCCTACAATGAGCAGTTCTTC
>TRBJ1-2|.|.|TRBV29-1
CSVPRRQGGRGYTF
TGCAGCGTCCCCCGGAGGCAGGGCGGGAGGGGCTACACCTTC
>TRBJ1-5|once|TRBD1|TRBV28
CASSTPTGAMTSNQPQHF
TGTGCCAGCAGTACACCGACAGGGGCCATGACCAGCAATCAGCCCCAGCATTTT
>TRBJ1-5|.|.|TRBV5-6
CASSLWGFNQPQHF
TGTGCCAGCAGCTTGTGGGGGTTCAATCAGCCCCAGCATTTT
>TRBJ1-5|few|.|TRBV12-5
CASGLGVDNQPQHF
TGTGCTAGTGGTTTGGGGGTCGACAATCAGCCCCAGCATTTT
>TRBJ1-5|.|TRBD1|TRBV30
CAWPYHRGSNQPQHF
TGTGCCTGGCCTTACCACAGGGGAAGCAATCAGCCCCAGCATTTT
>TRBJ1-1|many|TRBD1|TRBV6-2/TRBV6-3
CASSYGFRTGAKNDQAFF
TGTGCCAGCAGTTACGGATTCCGGACAGGGGCCAAGAATGACCAAGCTTTCTTT
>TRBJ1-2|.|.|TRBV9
CASSVTGALPYGYTF
TGTGCCAGCAGCGTTACAGGAGCCCTGCCCTATGGCTACACCTTC
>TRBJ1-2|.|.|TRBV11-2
CASSLGGYGYTF
TGTGCCAGCAGCTTAGGAGGCTATGGCTACACCTTC
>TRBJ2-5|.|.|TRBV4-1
CASSQLMQRGGTSLLGETQYF
TGCGCCAGCAGCCAACTGATGCAAAGGGGGGGGACGTCCCTCCTTGGGGAGACCCAGTACTTC
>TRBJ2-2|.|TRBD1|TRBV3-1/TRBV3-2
CAGSRYRGEAGELFF
TGTGCCGGCAGCCGCTACAGGGGGGAAGCCGGGGAGCTGTTTTTT
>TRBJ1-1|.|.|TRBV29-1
CSVIGVYYTEAFF
TGCAGCGTGATAGGGGTTTATTACACTGAAGCTTTCTTT
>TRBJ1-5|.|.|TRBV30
CAWSVRANQPQHF
TGTGCCTGGAGTGTACGGGCTAATCAGCCCCAGCATTTT
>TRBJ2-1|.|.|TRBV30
CAGDIYGTYNEQFF
TGTGCCGGTGACATCTATGGCACCTACAATGAGCAGTTCTTC
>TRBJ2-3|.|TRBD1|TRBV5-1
CASSRRGSTGARDTQYF
TGCGCCAGCAGCCGACGCGGCTCGACAGGGGCACGAGATACGCAGTATTTT